This T cell receptor beta chain stems from a study of blood T cell repertoires in COVID-19. Whole-study context: Acute-phase and convalescent COVID-19 samples originated in the United States, Italy and Spain. The analysed material was cDNA or gDNA that came from T cells, B-cell-depleted T cells, or PBMCs.

Germline trimming cut 6 bases from V and 5 bases from J; bases unmatched to any gene: 8. CDR1 SQVTM and CDR2 ANQGSEA come from the germline V gene. The CDR3 sequence is 13 residues long. Per the study methods: The assay estimated nucleated cells by amplifying reference gene primers. The method was immunoSEQ multiplex PCR; TCRdb's version includes in-frame clones alone and lacks a portion of them. For V, J and clone size, that table is used; D and trimming come from the DNA. Altogether 200,000 to 250,000 clones are present, approximately 80% being singletons, with the ten largest covering over 3.5%. The sequence derives from a woman in her sixties or seventies with acute or convalescent COVID-19. The rearrangement joins TRBV29-1 to TRBJ2-5; 8 bases fit TRBD1. The specimen was peripheral blood. CDR3 sequence (DNA): TGCAGCGTAAGGACAGGGAGGCGGGAGACCCAGTACTTC. Protein sequence: CSVRTGRRETQYF. The whole variable domain, remainder taken from reference TRBV29-1 and TRBJ2-5, is SAVISQKPSRDICQRGTSLTIQCQVDSQVTMMFWYRQQPGQSLTLIATANQGSEATYESGFVIDKFPISRPNLTFSTLTVSNMSPEDSSIYLCSVRTGRRETQYFGPGTRLLVL.